The 30 T cell receptor beta chains below all came from one sample that was sequenced in a study of blood T cell repertoires in COVID-19. Data came from immunoSEQ multiplex PCR; TCRdb stores just in-frame clones and leaves some out. This table has 200,000 to 250,000 clones, around 87% appearing once. Input material: peripheral blood. The receptors shown here come from a woman in her forties or fifties with COVID-19, enrolled during active disease.

J is TRBJ2-7 and V is TRBV11-2, with D possibly matching TRBD2 (6 bases). This CDR3 is 12 amino acids long. Germline CDR1 SGHAT, CDR2 FQNNGV. Trimming cost V 8 bases and J 4 bases, with 12 bases left between them. CDR3 coding DNA: TGTGCCAGCGCTAAGGAGGGGTACGAGCAGTACGTC. As protein: CASAKEGYEQYV.

The chain's CDR3 is CATSIGGPRTTQYF. CDR3 DNA sequence: TGTGCCACTTCAATCGGGGGACCCCGGACTACGCAGTATTTT. The chain is built from TRBV24-1 and TRBJ2-3; weak D call: TRBD2 (6 bases). The germline gives CDR1 KGHDR, CDR2 SFDVKD. V was cut by 10 bases and J by 8 bases, with 21 bases left in between. CDR3 length: 14 amino acids.

The chain recombines TRBV30 with TRBJ2-5, with 9 bases matching TRBD1. The germline gives CDR1 GTSNPN, CDR2 SVGIG (reference sequence). The length of the CDR3 is 15 residues. The junction had 9 bases not matched to a gene; V was cut back by 2 bases and J by 5 bases. The CDR3 region is CAWSLPGQGYETQYF. CDR3 sequence (DNA): TGTGCCTGGAGTCTCCCGGGACAGGGATACGAGACCCAGTACTTC.

In its sample, this clone was seen a few times. This chain links TRBV3-1 (or the pseudogene TRBV3-2) with TRBJ1-6; unclear D gene. The germline CDR1 and CDR2 sequences are LGHDT and YNNKEL (reference sequence). The V end lost 4 bases, the J end lost 6 bases, and 13 bases lay between the germline ends. CDR3 length: 15 amino acids. CDR3 DNA: TGTGCCAGCAGCCCCCGGGGAGGGTTTAATTCACCCCTCCACTTT. Encoded protein: CASSPRGGFNSPLHF.

V and J are TRBV6-2 or TRBV6-3 and TRBJ1-1; D not certain. V was trimmed by 2 bases and J by 0 bases, leaving 7 bases between them. Germline CDR1 and CDR2: MNHEY and SVGEGT. The CDR3 runs 14 residues. CDR3 protein: CASSYGQLNTEAFF. In DNA, the CDR3 is TGTGCCAGCAGTTACGGGCAGCTGAACACTGAAGCTTTCTTT.

This chain uses TRBV19 with TRBJ2-3; 7 nucleotides align to TRBD1. Per the germline V gene, CDR1 is LNHDA and CDR2 is SQIVND (reference sequence). This CDR3 comprises 16 residues. The V segment lost 6 bases and the J segment 1 base; nucleotides outside the gene matches: 10. In nucleotides, the CDR3 is TGTGCCAGTAGGTCGACAGGGATTGCGCGCACAGATACGCAGTATTTT. Protein sequence: CASRSTGIARTDTQYF.

This chain links TRBV5-6 with TRBJ2-2; D unclear. V shed 1 base and J shed 1 base, with 5 bases lying between them. CDR1 is SGHDT and CDR2 is YYEEEE in the germline V gene. The CDR3 covers 14 residues. The CDR3 loop reads CASSLRGNTGELFF. The CDR3 DNA sequence: TGTGCCAGCAGCTTGAGAGGGAACACCGGGGAGCTGTTTTTT.

CDR3 sequence (DNA): TGCGCCAGCAGCCCCGAAGGGGGGGGGTACAATGAGCAGTTCTTC. Protein product: CASSPEGGGYNEQFF. The V and J genes are TRBV4-1 and TRBJ2-1; tentative D call: TRBD2 (7 bases). Germline V gene data show CDR1 as MGHRA and CDR2 as YSYEKL. CDR3 length: 15 amino acids. The V end lost 4 bases, the J end lost 4 bases, and 14 bases lay between the germline ends.

The chain employs TRBV11-2 and TRBJ2-5; TRBD2 agrees at 8 bases. J was trimmed by 7 bases and V by 2 bases; bases with no gene match: 9. Germline V CDR1 and CDR2: SGHAT, FQNNGV. The CDR3 contains 15 residues. As DNA, the CDR3 is TGTGCCAGCAGCTTAAGGGTAGCGGGACAACGGACCCAGTACTTC. Protein sequence: CASSLRVAGQRTQYF. Filled out from reference TRBV11-2 and TRBJ2-5, the complete variable domain reads EAGVAQSPRYKIIEKRQSVAFWCNPISGHATLYWYQQILGQGPKLLIQFQNNGVVDDSQLPKDRFSAERLKGVDSTLKIQPAKLEDSAVYLCASSLRVAGQRTQYFGPGTRLLVL.

The rearrangement links TRBV25-1 to TRBJ1-6; D is perhaps TRBD1 (5 bases). This CDR3 comprises 15 residues. The V end lost 5 bases, the J end lost 7 bases, and 15 bases lay between the germline ends. The V gene's germline CDR1 is MGHDK and CDR2 SYGVNS. The CDR3 coding sequence is TGTGCCAGCAGTTGGGGGGGGACCAGAAATTCACCCCTCCACTTT. Amino acid sequence: CASSWGGTRNSPLHF.

The rearrangement links TRBV19 to TRBJ1-6; D unresolved. CDR3 length: 15 amino acids. Trimming shortened V by 3 bases and J by 1 base, and 7 bases separated the two germline ends. The V gene's germline CDR1 is LNHDA and CDR2 SQIVND (reference sequence). The CDR3 sequence is CASSIRWSYNSPLHF. CDR3 nucleotides: TGTGCCAGTAGTATCCGGTGGTCCTATAATTCACCCCTCCACTTT.

This sequence joins TRBV5-1 and TRBJ1-2; weak D call: TRBD1 (5 bases). The CDR3 has 15 amino acids. The V end was cut by 4 bases, the J end by 8 bases, with 21 bases between. Germline assignment: CDR1 SGHRS and CDR2 YFSETQ. As DNA, the CDR3 is TGCGCCAGCAGCCCCCAGGAGGGACTCACGATGGGCTACACCTTC. Residues: CASSPQEGLTMGYTF.

A few counts support this clone. The V call is TRBV28, the J call TRBJ1-6; D unclear. Trimming took off 3 bases at V and 4 bases at J, with 7 bases between the two ends. CDR1 is MDHEN and CDR2 is SYDVKM in the germline V gene. The CDR3 runs 14 residues. Here the CDR3 reads CASSFYRYNSPLHF. Written as DNA, the CDR3 is TGTGCCAGCAGTTTCTACAGATATAATTCACCCCTCCACTTT. Full variable domain (rest looked up from reference TRBV28 and TRBJ1-6): DVKVTQSSRYLVKRTGEKVFLECVQDMDHENMFWYRQDPGLGLRLIYFSYDVKMKEKGDIPEGYSVSREKKERFSLILESASTNQTSMYLCASSFYRYNSPLHFGNGTRLTVT.

This clone was seen only once. The chain employs TRBV19 and TRBJ1-2, with TRBD1 identical over 8 bases. This CDR3 spans 15 amino acids. The V gene's germline CDR1 is LNHDA and CDR2 SQIVND (reference sequence). V gave up 5 bases and J gave up 5 bases; unmatched junction bases: 10. The DNA of the CDR3 is TGTGCCAGTAGTTTTGCGGACAGGGAGTGGTATGGCTACACCTTC. Translating gives CASSFADREWYGYTF.

This clone has just one count. The chain joins TRBV6-4 to TRBJ2-3, with 7 bases matching TRBD2. The CDR3 sequence is 15 residues long. Germline CDR1 MRHNA, CDR2 SNTAGT. Unmatched junction bases numbered 5, after V lost 0 bases and J lost 5 bases. This CDR3 is CASSDSGGVGDTQYF. CDR3 nucleotides: TGTGCCAGCAGTGACTCGGGGGGGGTGGGAGATACGCAGTATTTT.

The J gene is TRBJ2-3, the V gene TRBV7-3; 10 nucleotides agree with TRBD2. CDR3 length equals 15 residues. V trimming: 5 bases; J trimming: 1 base; junction bases outside the gene matches: 3. Germline loops: CDR1 SGHTA, CDR2 FQGTGA. CDR3 sequence reads: CASSLLAGGTDTQYF. The CDR3 region has the DNA TGTGCCAGCAGCCTTCTAGCGGGGGGCACAGATACGCAGTATTTT.

The chain joins TRBV30 to TRBJ1-5; D ambiguous. V lost 0 bases and J 1 base, leaving 13 bases between the germline ends. Germline CDR1 is GTSNPN and CDR2 is SVGIG (reference sequence). This CDR3 is built from 16 residues. The CDR3 protein is CAWSVRGRGSNQPQHF. Written as DNA, the CDR3 is TGTGCCTGGAGTGTACGGGGTAGAGGAAGCAATCAGCCCCAGCATTTT.

The V call is TRBV5-1, the J call TRBJ2-2; 7 bases align to TRBD2. Germline assignment: CDR1 SGHRS and CDR2 YFSETQ. V lost 4 bases and J lost 4; bases outside the gene matches: 4. The CDR3 has 14 residues. The CDR3 DNA follows: TGCGCCAGCAGCAACCTAGCGGCCACCGGGGAGCTGTTTTTT. It encodes CASSNLAATGELFF.

This clone was counted a few times. The V gene is TRBV30, the J gene TRBJ1-2, with no clear D. This CDR3 contains 15 residues. V dropped 1 base and J dropped 6 bases, with 18 bases sitting between them. CDR1 and CDR2 (germline): GTSNPN, SVGIG (reference sequence). This CDR3 is CAWSAIGLFDDGYTF. The CDR3 coding sequence is TGTGCCTGGAGTGCTATCGGACTCTTCGACGATGGCTACACCTTC.

This clone has a single count. The chain joins TRBV9 to TRBJ2-2, with TRBD2 as a possible D gene (5 bases). The CDR3 has 16 amino acids. Germline lookup yields CDR1 SGDLS and CDR2 YYNGEE. V was cut by 5 bases and J by 4 bases, with 18 bases left in between. The DNA for the CDR3 is TGTGCCAGCAGTGAGGGATCGGGGAGATTCACCGGGGAGCTGTTTTTT. Translating it yields CASSEGSGRFTGELFF.

The V and J genes are TRBV7-9 and TRBJ2-5; 7 nucleotides line up with TRBD1. Germline V gene sequence: CDR1 SEHNR, CDR2 FQNEAQ (reference sequence). V lost 5 bases to trimming and J lost 2 bases; unmatched junction nucleotides: 5. The CDR3 sequence is 14 residues long. The CDR3 loop is CASSPRTGQETQYF. The CDR3 nucleotides are TGTGCCAGCAGCCCGAGGACAGGTCAAGAGACCCAGTACTTC.

The V call is TRBV10-3, the J call TRBJ1-2; TRBD1 matches 12 bases. This CDR3 comprises 14 residues. Germline CDR1 is ENHRY and CDR2 is SYGVKD. The V segment lost 2 bases and the J segment 6 bases; nucleotides outside the gene matches: 1. The CDR3 is CAISEGDRGHGYTF. The CDR3 nucleotides read TGTGCCATCAGTGAGGGGGACAGGGGGCATGGCTACACCTTC.

V is TRBV5-1 and J is TRBJ1-2, with 11 bases aligning to TRBD1. CDR1 and CDR2 from the germline V gene are SGHRS and YFSETQ. J was trimmed by 8 bases and V by 3 bases; bases with no gene match: 15. The CDR3 length is 17 residues. This CDR3 reads CASSWAPLGQGAGGYTF. CDR3 coding DNA: TGCGCCAGCAGCTGGGCCCCCCTAGGACAGGGGGCGGGAGGCTACACCTTC.

The chain is built from TRBV5-4 and TRBJ2-2; 8 bases agree with TRBD1. The CDR3 is 15 amino acids. Germline V gene sequence: CDR1 SGHNT, CDR2 YYREEE (reference sequence). Losses at the gene ends were 6 bases for V and 5 bases for J; bases not matched to a gene: 9. CDR3 sequence reads: CASTSARGQTGELFF. CDR3 DNA sequence: TGTGCCAGCACCTCGGCCAGGGGGCAAACCGGGGAGCTGTTTTTT.

The J gene is TRBJ2-3, the V gene TRBV2, with D perhaps TRBD1 (6 bases). Between the trimmed V and J ends, which lost 2 bases and 2 bases, there was a span of 14 bases. This CDR3 has 16 amino acids. CDR1 and CDR2 from the germline V gene are SNHLY and FYNNEI. The CDR3: CASSEFGGGHTDTQYF. Here the CDR3 DNA reads TGTGCCAGCAGTGAATTTGGTGGGGGACACACAGATACGCAGTATTTT.

The J gene is TRBJ2-1, the V gene TRBV11-2; 7 bases fit TRBD1. The V and J ends lost 4 bases and 8 bases, in that order; junction bases with no gene match: 8. The CDR3 is 14 amino acids. Germline CDR1 reads SGHAT; CDR2 reads FQNNGV. Here the CDR3 reads CASSYRDRRDEQFF. CDR3 nucleotide sequence: TGTGCCAGCAGCTACCGGGACAGACGAGATGAGCAGTTCTTC.

This clone was picked up one time. The CDR3 DNA is TGTGCCAGCAGCCCCCCAGCGATCACAGATACGCAGTATTTT. This sequence encodes CASSPPAITDTQYF. The chain is built from TRBV21-1 and TRBJ2-3; TRBD2 was called by the table and not checked on the DNA. TRBV21-1 is marked as a pseudogene. This CDR3 is built from 14 residues.

As DNA, the CDR3 is TGTGCCAGCAGCCGGGCGGGACAGACTAATTCACCCCTCCACTTT. It encodes CASSRAGQTNSPLHF. The chain employs TRBV7-2 and TRBJ1-6; TRBD1 matches at 7 bases. Germline V lookup: CDR1 SGHTA, CDR2 FQGNSA. The CDR3 extends over 15 amino acids. V shed 5 bases and J 6 bases; nucleotides not matched to a gene: 7. Based on the CDR3 plus reference TRBV7-2 and TRBJ1-6, the full variable domain is GAGVSQSPSNKVTEKGKDVELRCDPISGHTALYWYRQSLGQGLEFLIYFQGNSAPDKSGLPSDRFSAERTGGSVSTLTIQRTQQEDSAVYLCASSRAGQTNSPLHFGNGTRLTVT.

This clone was observed a few times. The CDR3 here is CASSYRLAGSTDTQYF. CDR3 nucleotides: TGTGCCAGCAGTTACCGACTAGCGGGGAGCACAGATACGCAGTATTTT. The chain couples TRBV28 to TRBJ2-3; 11 nucleotides agree with TRBD2. CDR3 length: 16 residues. J was trimmed by 0 bases and V by 4 bases; bases with no gene match: 3. The germline V gene has CDR1 MDHEN and CDR2 SYDVKM.

The table lists this clone with a count of one. V is TRBV7-9 and J is TRBJ1-6; the D is unclear. The V end lost 2 bases, the J end lost 10 bases, and 15 bases lay between the germline ends. The CDR3 runs 15 residues. Germline V lookup: CDR1 SEHNR, CDR2 FQNEAQ (reference sequence). As DNA, the CDR3 is TGTGCCAGCAGCTTATATGACCGGCCGGGGTCACCCCTCCACTTT. Protein: CASSLYDRPGSPLHF. The whole variable domain, remainder taken from reference TRBV7-9 and TRBJ1-6, is DTGVSQNPRHKITKRGQNVTFRCDPISEHNRLYWYRQTLGQGPEFLTYFQNEAQLEKSRLLSDRFSAERPKGSFSTLEIQRTEQGDSAMYLCASSLYDRPGSPLHFGNGTRLTVT.